The TCR beta chain under discussion was sequenced for a study of blood T cell repertoires in COVID-19 (TCRdb year 2020). Regarding the complete study: Collaborator samples came from the United States, Italy and Spain and covered acute and convalescent phases of COVID-19. The prospective study material was composed of cDNA or gDNA derived from T cells, B-cell-depleted T cells, or PBMCs. The dataset comprised deeply sampled blood TCRbeta repertoires from subjects exposed to, actively infected with, or recovered from COVID-19. HLA class I and class II types, where available, came from metadata supplied by the sample provider rather than from assay-based typing. The repertoires were released in a freely available public database intended as a resource for research on the immune response to SARS-CoV-2. Nearly every sample came with metadata listing a de-identified subject ID, COVID-19 status, age in years and sex. The samples were drawn from two sources: the first 160 participants of the ongoing ImmuneRACE study, and 950 to 1,500 subjects contributed by 6 global collaborators. The research as a whole found: Clinical and demographic metadata were provided uncurated, with the amount varying by source and participant.

A word on this clone: The antigen this receptor binds is unknown. No base qualities exist here, and no much larger clone lies one base off it.

Collaborating institutions collected whole blood in K2EDTA tubes following their own protocols. Collaborator samples were shipped for TCRbeta analysis as frozen whole blood, isolated PBMCs, or DNA extracted from either sample type. CDR1 and CDR2 (GTSNPN, SVGIG) derive from the germline V gene (reference sequence). Trimming removed 1 base from V and 2 bases from J, leaving 10 bases between the germline ends. There are 14 amino acids in the CDR3, from cysteine to phenylalanine inclusive. Only the CDR3 part of the read is kept: 42 bases, read in frame from the first base. The immunoSEQ Assay, a bias-controlled multiplex PCR, was used to amplify TCRbeta CDR3 regions from genomic DNA. On the authors' methods: Nucleated cell counts per sample were estimated from amplification of reference gene primers within the assay. To quantify the absolute abundance of each unique TCRbeta CDR3 rearrangement, sequence reads were collapsed and filtered. For each sample, productive Simpson clonality was calculated as the square root of Simpson's diversity index across productive rearrangements. In TCRdb, the immuneACCESS table is reduced to in-frame sequences with V and J assigned. These tables do not hold every clone; where another copy was compared, an unresolved V gene accounts for under half, and the others remain unexplained. The V and J calls and clone size come from that table; D and trimming were worked out from the DNA. The table for this sample lists about 150,000 clones; 80% to 90% of them were counted only once. The top ten clonotypes cover about 15% of the sample.

This sequence was found in a woman aged 40-49 years with acute or convalescent COVID-19. The sequenced material came from peripheral blood. The chain couples TRBV30 to TRBJ2-3, with a weak D call of TRBD1 (5 bases match). The sequence in DNA is TGTGCCTGGAGTGAGGGGCGGTACACAGATACGCAGTATTTT. Translated, this is CAWSEGRYTDTQYF.